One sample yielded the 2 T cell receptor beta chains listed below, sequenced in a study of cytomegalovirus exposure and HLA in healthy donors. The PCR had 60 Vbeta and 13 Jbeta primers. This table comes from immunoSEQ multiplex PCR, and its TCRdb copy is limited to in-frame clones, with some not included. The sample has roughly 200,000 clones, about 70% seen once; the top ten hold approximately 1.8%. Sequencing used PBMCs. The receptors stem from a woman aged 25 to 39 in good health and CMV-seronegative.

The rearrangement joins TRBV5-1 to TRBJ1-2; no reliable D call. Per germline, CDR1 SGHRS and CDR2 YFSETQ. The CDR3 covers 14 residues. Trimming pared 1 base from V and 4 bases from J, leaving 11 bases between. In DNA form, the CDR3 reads TGCGCCAGCAGCTTGCGGCAGGCCGTCTATGGCTACACCTTC. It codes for CASSLRQAVYGYTF.

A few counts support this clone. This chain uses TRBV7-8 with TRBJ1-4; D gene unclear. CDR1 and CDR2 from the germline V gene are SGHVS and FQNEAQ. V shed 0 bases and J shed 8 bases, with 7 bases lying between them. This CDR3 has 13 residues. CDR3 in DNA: TGTGCCAGCAGCTTAGCGCGGGCGGAAAAACTGTTTTTT. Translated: CASSLARAEKLFF.